Each of the 7 T cell receptor beta chains below was sequenced from the same sample in a study of blood T cell repertoires in COVID-19. Data came from immunoSEQ multiplex PCR; TCRdb stores just in-frame clones and leaves some out. This table holds over 100,000 clones, approximately 70% found once. The source material was peripheral blood. Receptors originate from a woman in her 70s with acute or convalescent COVID-19.

This chain connects TRBV10-2 to TRBJ1-4; 7 bases are a match to TRBD1. The CDR3 is made up of 19 amino acids. CDR1 is WSHSY, CDR2 SAAADI, per germline. V gave up 4 bases and J gave up 1 base; unmatched junction bases: 15. CDR3 sequence (DNA): TGCGCCAGCAGTGGTACTTGGACAGGCACGGTTGGAACTAATGAAAAACTGTTTTTT. It is translated as CASSGTWTGTVGTNEKLFF.

Notes on this clone: At one end the junction does not follow the germline gene, possibly because of a read error. CDR3 in DNA: TGTGCCAGCAGCGTAGCACAGGGTGGGAGCACTGAAGCTTTCTTT. Translated: CASSVAQGGSTEAFF. The rearrangement uses TRBV7-6 and TRBJ1-1, with D maybe TRBD1 (6 bases). CDR1 SGHVS and CDR2 FNYEAQ come from the germline V gene. The CDR3 extends over 15 amino acids.

The V call is TRBV3-1 (or the pseudogene TRBV3-2), the J call TRBJ2-7; 9 bases map to TRBD2. The CDR3 loop spans 15 amino acids. Germline values: CDR1 LGHDT, CDR2 YNNKEL (reference sequence). V shed 1 base, J shed 5 bases, and the junction held 6 bases outside the gene matches. Here the CDR3 reads CASSQGRGGPHEQYF. CDR3 bases: TGTGCCAGCAGCCAAGGGCGGGGGGGCCCCCACGAGCAGTACTTC.

The chain uses TRBV28 and TRBJ1-5, with D tentatively TRBD1 (5 bases). Trimming removed 10 bases from V and 2 bases from J, with 15 bases in between. The germline V gene encodes CDR1 MDHEN and CDR2 SYDVKM. The CDR3 is 14 amino acids. The chain's CDR3 is CATRRELGNQPQHF. CDR3 nucleotides: TGTGCCACCCGCAGGGAACTGGGCAATCAGCCCCAGCATTTT. The whole variable domain, filled in from reference TRBV28 and TRBJ1-5, reads DVKVTQSSRYLVKRTGEKVFLECVQDMDHENMFWYRQDPGLGLRLIYFSYDVKMKEKGDIPEGYSVSREKKERFSLILESASTNQTSMYLCATRRELGNQPQHFGDGTRLSIL.

The V gene is TRBV19, the J gene TRBJ2-3; the D gene is possibly TRBD2 (6 bases). Between the trimmed V and J ends, which lost 11 bases and 2 bases, there was a span of 17 bases. CDR1 is LNHDA, CDR2 SQIVND, per germline (reference sequence). This CDR3 contains 14 residues. The CDR3: CAARPGLNTDTQYF. Here the CDR3 DNA reads TGTGCCGCTCGACCGGGACTTAACACAGATACGCAGTATTTT.

This chain uses TRBV6-4 with TRBJ2-6; weak D call: TRBD2 (6 bases). CDR3 length: 15 amino acids. Trimming left V 3 bases short and J 1 base short, with 7 bases between. Germline V lookup: CDR1 MRHNA, CDR2 SNTAGT. CDR3 nucleotide sequence: TGTGCCAGCAGTGATCGGGGGTCTGGGGCCAACGTCCTGACTTTC. This codes for CASSDRGSGANVLTF.

This clone was seen just once. The CDR3 DNA is TGTGCCAGCAGCCTGCGAACAGGTGCAACTAATGAAAAACTGTTTTTT. This sequence encodes CASSLRTGATNEKLFF. The chain is built from TRBV5-4 and TRBJ1-4; TRBD1 is a possible D gene (5 bases). CDR1 SGHNT and CDR2 YYREEE come from the germline V gene (reference sequence). The CDR3 spans 16 residues. V was trimmed by 4 bases and J by 0 bases, leaving 13 bases between them.